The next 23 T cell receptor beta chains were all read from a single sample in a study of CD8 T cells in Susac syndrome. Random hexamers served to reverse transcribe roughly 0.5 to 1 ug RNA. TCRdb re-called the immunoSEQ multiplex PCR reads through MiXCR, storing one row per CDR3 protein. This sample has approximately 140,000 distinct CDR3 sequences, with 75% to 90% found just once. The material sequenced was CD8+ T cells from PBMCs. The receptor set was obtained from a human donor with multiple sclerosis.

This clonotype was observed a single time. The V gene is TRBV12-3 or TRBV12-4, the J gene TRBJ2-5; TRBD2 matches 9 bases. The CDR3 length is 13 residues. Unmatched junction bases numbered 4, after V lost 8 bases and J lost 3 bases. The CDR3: CASLAGEEETQYF. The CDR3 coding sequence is TGTGCCAGCTTAGCGGGAGAGGAAGAGACCCAGTACTTC.

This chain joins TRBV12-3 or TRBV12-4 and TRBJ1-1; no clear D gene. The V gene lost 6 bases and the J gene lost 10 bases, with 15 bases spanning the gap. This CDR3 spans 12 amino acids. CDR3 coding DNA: TGTGCCAGCAGCCCTGTGACCGCCAGAGCTTTCTTT. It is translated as CASSPVTARAFF.

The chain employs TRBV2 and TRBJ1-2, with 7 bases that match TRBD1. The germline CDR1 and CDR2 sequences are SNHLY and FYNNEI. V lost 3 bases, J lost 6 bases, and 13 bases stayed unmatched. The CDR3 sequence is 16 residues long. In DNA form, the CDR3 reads TGTGCCAGCAGTGACCCTACGGCAGGGGGAGTGAATGGCTACACCTTC. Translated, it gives CASSDPTAGGVNGYTF.

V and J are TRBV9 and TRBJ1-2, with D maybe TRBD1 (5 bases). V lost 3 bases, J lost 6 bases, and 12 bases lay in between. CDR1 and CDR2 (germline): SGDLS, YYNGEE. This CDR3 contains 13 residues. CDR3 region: CASSGDRVNGYTF. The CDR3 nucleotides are TGTGCCAGCAGCGGAGACAGAGTCAATGGCTACACCTTC.

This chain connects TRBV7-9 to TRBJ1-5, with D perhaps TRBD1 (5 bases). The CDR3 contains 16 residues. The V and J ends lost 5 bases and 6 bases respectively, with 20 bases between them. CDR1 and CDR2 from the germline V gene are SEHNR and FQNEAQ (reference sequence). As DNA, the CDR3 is TGTGCCAGCAGCCCAGGCCCCGGGACCCTGGGTCAGCCCCAGCATTTT. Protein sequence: CASSPGPGTLGQPQHF.

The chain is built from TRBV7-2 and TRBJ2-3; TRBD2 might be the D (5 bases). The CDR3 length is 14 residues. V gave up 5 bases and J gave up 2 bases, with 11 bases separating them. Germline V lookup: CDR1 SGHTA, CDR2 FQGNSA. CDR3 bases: TGTGCCAGCAGCCCTCTGACTAACACAGATACGCAGTATTTT. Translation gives CASSPLTNTDTQYF.

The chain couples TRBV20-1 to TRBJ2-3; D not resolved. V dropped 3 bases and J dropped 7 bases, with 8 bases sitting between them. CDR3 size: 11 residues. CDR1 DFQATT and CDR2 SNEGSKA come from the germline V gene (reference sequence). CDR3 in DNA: TGCAGTGCTAGGATGGATTATACGCAGTATTTT. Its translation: CSARMDYTQYF.

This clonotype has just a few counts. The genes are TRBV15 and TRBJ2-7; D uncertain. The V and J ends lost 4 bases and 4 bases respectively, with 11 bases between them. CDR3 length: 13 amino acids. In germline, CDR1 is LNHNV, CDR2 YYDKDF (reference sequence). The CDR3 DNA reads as TGTGCCACCAGCATTGCCGTGGGGTACGAGCAGTACTTC. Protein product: CATSIAVGYEQYF.

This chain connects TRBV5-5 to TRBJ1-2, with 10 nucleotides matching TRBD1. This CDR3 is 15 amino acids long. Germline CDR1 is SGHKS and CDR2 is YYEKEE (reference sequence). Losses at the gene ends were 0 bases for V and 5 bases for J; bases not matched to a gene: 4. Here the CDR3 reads CASSLGDRGQYGYTF. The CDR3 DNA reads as TGTGCCAGCAGCTTGGGGGACAGGGGCCAATATGGCTACACCTTC.

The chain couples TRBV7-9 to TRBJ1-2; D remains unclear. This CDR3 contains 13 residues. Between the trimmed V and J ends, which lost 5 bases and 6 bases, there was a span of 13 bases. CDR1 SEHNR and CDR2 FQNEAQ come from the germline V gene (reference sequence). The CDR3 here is CASSNPNGDGYTF. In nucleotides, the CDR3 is TGTGCCAGCAGCAACCCCAACGGGGATGGCTACACCTTC.

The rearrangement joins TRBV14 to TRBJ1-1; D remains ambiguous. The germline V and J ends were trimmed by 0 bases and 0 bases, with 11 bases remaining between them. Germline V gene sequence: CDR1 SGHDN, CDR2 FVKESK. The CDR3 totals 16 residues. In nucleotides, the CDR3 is TGTGCCAGCAGCCAAGATAACCTCATAATGAACACTGAAGCTTTCTTT. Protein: CASSQDNLIMNTEAFF.

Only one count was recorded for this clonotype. The CDR3 DNA sequence: TGTGCCAGCAGTGTCCCCTTGGGAGCGGGAGCCTACAATGAGCAGTTCTTC. Translating it yields CASSVPLGAGAYNEQFF. The rearrangement uses TRBV6-1 and TRBJ2-1; 8 positions match TRBD2. The CDR3 is 17 amino acids. The J segment lost 2 bases and the V segment lost 4 bases, leaving 10 bases of the junction unmatched. Germline CDR1 and CDR2: MNHNS and SASEGT.

CDR3 sequence (DNA): TGTGCCAGTACAGGGGTCGGCACTGAAGCTTTCTTT. Amino acids: CASTGVGTEAFF. The rearrangement uses TRBV2 and TRBJ1-1, with 7 bases aligning to TRBD1. J gave up 4 bases and V 9 bases, and 5 bases lay outside the gene matches. Germline loops: CDR1 SNHLY, CDR2 FYNNEI. The CDR3 has 12 amino acids. The whole variable domain, remainder taken from reference TRBV2 and TRBJ1-1, is EPEVTQTPSHQVTQMGQEVILRCVPISNHLYFYWYRQILGQKVEFLVSFYNNEISEKSEIFDDQFSVERPDGSNFTLKIRSTKLEDSAMYFCASTGVGTEAFFGQGTRLTVV.

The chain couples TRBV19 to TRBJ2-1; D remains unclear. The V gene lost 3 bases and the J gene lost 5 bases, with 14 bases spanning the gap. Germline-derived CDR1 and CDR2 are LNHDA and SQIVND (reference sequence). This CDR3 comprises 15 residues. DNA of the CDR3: TGTGCCAGTAGTATCGGTATCCTAGAACACAATGAGCAGTTCTTC. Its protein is CASSIGILEHNEQFF.

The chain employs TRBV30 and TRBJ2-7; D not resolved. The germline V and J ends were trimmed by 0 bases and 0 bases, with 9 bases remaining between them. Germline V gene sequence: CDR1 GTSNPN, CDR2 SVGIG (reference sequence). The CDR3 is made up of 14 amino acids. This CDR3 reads CAWSVEQNSYEQYF. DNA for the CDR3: TGTGCCTGGAGTGTCGAGCAGAACTCCTACGAGCAGTACTTC.

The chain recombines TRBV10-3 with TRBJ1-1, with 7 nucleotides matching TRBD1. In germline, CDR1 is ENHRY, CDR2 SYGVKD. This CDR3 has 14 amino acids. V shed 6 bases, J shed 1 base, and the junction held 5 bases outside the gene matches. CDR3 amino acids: CAISPRQGNTEAFF. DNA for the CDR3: TGTGCCATCAGCCCTAGACAGGGGAACACTGAAGCTTTCTTT.

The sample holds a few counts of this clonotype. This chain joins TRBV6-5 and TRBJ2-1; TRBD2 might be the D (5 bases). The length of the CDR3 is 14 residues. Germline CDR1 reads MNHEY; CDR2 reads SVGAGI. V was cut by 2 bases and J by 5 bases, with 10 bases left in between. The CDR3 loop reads CASSYGRADNEQFF. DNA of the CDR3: TGTGCCAGCAGTTACGGCAGAGCGGACAATGAGCAGTTCTTC.

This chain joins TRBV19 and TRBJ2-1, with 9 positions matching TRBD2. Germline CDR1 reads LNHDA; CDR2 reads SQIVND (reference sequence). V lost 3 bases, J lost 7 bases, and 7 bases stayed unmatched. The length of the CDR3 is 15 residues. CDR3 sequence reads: CASSMGRGGRNEQFF. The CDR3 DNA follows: TGTGCCAGTAGTATGGGGCGGGGGGGCCGAAATGAGCAGTTCTTC. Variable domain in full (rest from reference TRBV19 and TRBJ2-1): DGGITQSPKYLFRKEGQNVTLSCEQNLNHDAMYWYRQDPGQGLRLIYYSQIVNDFQKGDIAEGYSVSREKKESFPLTVTSAQKNPTAFYLCASSMGRGGRNEQFFGPGTRLTVL.

CDR3 protein: CASSQGTPDSGNTIYF. The CDR3 DNA follows: TGTGCCAGCTCACAGGGGACACCCGACTCTGGAAACACCATATATTTT. The chain couples TRBV18 to TRBJ1-3; D may be TRBD1 (6 bases). V was clipped by 4 bases and J by 0 bases, with 13 bases between them. CDR3 length equals 16 residues. From germline, CDR1 is KGHSH and CDR2 LQKENI.

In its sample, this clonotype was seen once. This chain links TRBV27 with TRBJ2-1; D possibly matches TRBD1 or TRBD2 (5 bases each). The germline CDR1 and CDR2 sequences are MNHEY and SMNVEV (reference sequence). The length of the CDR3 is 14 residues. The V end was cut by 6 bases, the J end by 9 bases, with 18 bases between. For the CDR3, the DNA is TGTGCCAGCAGGTCTCTAACTGATGGGGGTGAGCAGTTCTTC. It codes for CASRSLTDGGEQFF.

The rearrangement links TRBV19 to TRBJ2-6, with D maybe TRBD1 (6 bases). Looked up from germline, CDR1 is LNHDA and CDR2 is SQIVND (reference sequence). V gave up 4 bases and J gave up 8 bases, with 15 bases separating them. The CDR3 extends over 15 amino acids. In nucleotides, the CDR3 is TGTGCCAGTAGTAGGGGGACAAGGGGGTCCAACGTCCTGACTTTC. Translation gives CASSRGTRGSNVLTF.

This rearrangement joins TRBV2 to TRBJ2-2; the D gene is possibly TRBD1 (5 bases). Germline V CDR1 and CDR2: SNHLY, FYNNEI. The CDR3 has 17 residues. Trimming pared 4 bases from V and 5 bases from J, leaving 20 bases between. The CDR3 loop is CASSVEASGIRTGELFF. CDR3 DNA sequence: TGTGCCAGCAGTGTAGAAGCCTCAGGGATAAGGACCGGGGAGCTGTTTTTT.

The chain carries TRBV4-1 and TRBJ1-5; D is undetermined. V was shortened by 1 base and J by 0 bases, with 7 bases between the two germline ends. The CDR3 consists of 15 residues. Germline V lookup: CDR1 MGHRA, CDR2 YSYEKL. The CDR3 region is CASSQVRSSNQPQHF. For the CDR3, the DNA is TGCGCCAGCAGCCAAGTCCGTTCTAGCAATCAGCCCCAGCATTTT.